This TCR beta chain was identified during a study of T cell repertoires in ileal Crohn's disease (dated by TCRdb to about 2019). Regarding the research as a whole: The median duration of disease was around 8 years, and at the time of surgery approximately 33% of patients were active smokers. A Rutgeerts score above i0 was used to define endoscopic postoperative recurrence. Roughly 500 nanograms of biopsy DNA per sample were submitted for commercial TCRB immunosequencing. Every patient underwent surgery because of a complication, which was stricturing disease in roughly 60% of cases and penetrating disease in about 39%. The study ran alongside a multicentre cohort designed to identify predictors of early endoscopic recurrence after ileocolonic resection. Roughly half of the patients were given postoperative therapy, with 15 to 20 on anti-TNF agents and 10 to 12 on thiopurines. A total of roughly 150 mucosal samples from around 57 patients were sequenced, collected from several sites on the surgical specimen and at postoperative endoscopy. A prospective multicentre cohort supplied the 50 or so Crohn's disease patients whose TCR repertoires were analysed. M0 samples consisted of biopsies taken from the inflamed part of the ileum in the surgical resection specimen.

The study at large found these results: Higher high-frequency clone percentages at surgery were associated with endoscopic recurrence; all patients with clonality above 26.8% (18/57) had recurrence. Mucosal CD4 and CD8 T cells were sorted and sequenced only in a subgroup of patients, the size of which was not stated. Compared with non-smokers, patients who were active smokers at surgery showed a significantly higher proportion of clonal expansions (about 25% vs 20%, p=0.02). Compared with CD4 T cells, sorted CD8 T cells contained more high-frequency clones, which suggests that the mucosal expansions were mostly CD8.

This clone appeared a few times. Its recognized antigen is unknown. The record has no base qualities; no much larger clone is one base away. The sample's time point label is to be understood as: inflamed ileum from the surgical specimen. Eligible patients were adults with ileal or ileocolonic Crohn's disease who had an indication for ileocolonic resection. Whole ileal mucosal biopsies were kept frozen at -80 degrees C prior to DNA extraction. Genomic DNA was isolated from frozen whole biopsies using a TRizol-based method, and the DNA was quantified with a NanoDrop 2000 spectrophotometer. Library preparation employed the immunoSEQ multiplex PCR assay. CDR3 regions were amplified from genomic DNA by Adaptive Biotechnology using a two-step, amplification bias-controlled multiplex PCR. The first PCR used primers for every V and J gene segment; the second PCR added barcodes and Illumina adapters. An Illumina instrument was used to sequence the CDR3 libraries. The paper's processing steps were these. The analysis used both the pipelines supplied by the vendor and custom analysis of the raw data in R/Bioconductor with R version 3.3.0. Clonality, which ranges from 0 to 1, was calculated as the inverse of the normalised Shannon entropy across all productive clones. High-frequency clones were defined as the share of the repertoire taken up by the top 100 clones, keeping only clones that passed a 95% confidence test. The Simpson index measured repertoire diversity, and the Morisita-Horn index measured overlap between samples. Drawn from immuneACCESS, this table holds only the in-frame rearrangements with V and J called that TCRdb kept. Clones are partly lost; checked studies trace under half to an unresolved V gene and leave the rest unexplained. Clone size and V and J calls were adopted from that table, with D and trimming inferred from the DNA. Recorded for this sample are 14,000 or so clones; approximately 79% of them occurred a single time. The ten largest clonotypes hold approximately 15% of the sample.

This receptor was taken from an adult with Crohn's disease. Sequencing used ileal tissue.

The CDR3 region has the sequence CASRLQGLTNEKLFF. The DNA is TGTGCCAGCAGACTTCAGGGTCTGACTAATGAAAAACTGTTTTTT. In this chain, TRBV2 is recombined with TRBJ1-4; the D gene is perhaps TRBD1, from 5 matching bases. Reading from cysteine to phenylalanine, the CDR3 counts 15 amino acids. Only CDR3 DNA is held: 45 bases, read in frame from base 1. CDR1 is given as SNHLY and CDR2 as FYNNEI, both from the germline V gene. Trimming removed 6 bases from V and 2 bases from J, leaving 13 bases between the germline ends.